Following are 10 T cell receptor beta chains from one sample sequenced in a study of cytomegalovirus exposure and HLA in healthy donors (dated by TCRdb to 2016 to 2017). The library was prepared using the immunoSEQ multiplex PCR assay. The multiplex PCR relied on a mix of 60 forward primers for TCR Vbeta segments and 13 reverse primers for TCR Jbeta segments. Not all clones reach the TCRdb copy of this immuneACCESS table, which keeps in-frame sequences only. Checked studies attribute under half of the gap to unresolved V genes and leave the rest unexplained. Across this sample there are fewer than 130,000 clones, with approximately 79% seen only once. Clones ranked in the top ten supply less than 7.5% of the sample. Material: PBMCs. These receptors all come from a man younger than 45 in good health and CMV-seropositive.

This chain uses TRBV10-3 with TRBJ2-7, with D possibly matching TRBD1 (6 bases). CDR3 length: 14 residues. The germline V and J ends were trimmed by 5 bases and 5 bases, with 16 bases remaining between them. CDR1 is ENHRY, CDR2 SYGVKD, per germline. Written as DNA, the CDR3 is TGTGCCATCAGTAAGACAGGAGATGAAGACGAGCAGTACTTC. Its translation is CAISKTGDEDEQYF.

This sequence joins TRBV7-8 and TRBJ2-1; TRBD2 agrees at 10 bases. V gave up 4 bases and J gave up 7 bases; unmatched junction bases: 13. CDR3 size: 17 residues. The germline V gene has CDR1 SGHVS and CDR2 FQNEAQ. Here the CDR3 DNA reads TGTGCCAGCAGCTCTCGACTAGCGGGCCTCTCAAGGAATGAGCAGTTCTTC. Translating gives CASSSRLAGLSRNEQFF.

The CDR3 DNA reads as TGTGCCACCTCGGGTAGCGGGGGGGCCTCCGGGGAGCTGTTTTTT. Translated: CATSGSGGASGELFF. The chain has TRBV6-5 and TRBJ2-2; 11 bases are shared with TRBD2. Per the germline V gene, CDR1 is MNHEY and CDR2 is SVGAGI. The CDR3 is 15 residues long. The trim removed 10 bases at V and 6 bases at J, leaving 10 bases unmatched.

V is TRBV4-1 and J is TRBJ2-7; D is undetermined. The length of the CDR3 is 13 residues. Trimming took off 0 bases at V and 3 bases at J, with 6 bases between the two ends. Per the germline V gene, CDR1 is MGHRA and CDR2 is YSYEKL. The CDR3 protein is CASSQDLGYEQYF. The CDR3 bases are TGCGCCAGCAGCCAAGACCTCGGCTACGAGCAGTACTTC.

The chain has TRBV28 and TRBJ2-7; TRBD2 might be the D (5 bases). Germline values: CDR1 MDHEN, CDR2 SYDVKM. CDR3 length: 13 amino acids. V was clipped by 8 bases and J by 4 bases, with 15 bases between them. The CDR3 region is CASRGKSDYEQYF. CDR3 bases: TGTGCCAGCCGGGGTAAATCCGATTACGAGCAGTACTTC.

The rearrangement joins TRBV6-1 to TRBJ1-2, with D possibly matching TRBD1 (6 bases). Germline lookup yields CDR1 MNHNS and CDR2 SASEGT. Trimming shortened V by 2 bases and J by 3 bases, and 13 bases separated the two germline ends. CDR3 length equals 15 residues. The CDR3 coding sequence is TGTGCCAGCAGTGAACCGGACAGCCTACACTATGGCTACACCTTC. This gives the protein CASSEPDSLHYGYTF.

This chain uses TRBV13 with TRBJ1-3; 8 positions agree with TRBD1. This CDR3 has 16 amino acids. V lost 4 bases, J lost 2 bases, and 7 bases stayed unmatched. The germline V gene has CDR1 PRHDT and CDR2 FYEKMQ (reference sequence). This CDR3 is CASSSGTGKPGNTIYF. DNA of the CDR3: TGTGCCAGCAGCTCCGGGACAGGAAAGCCTGGAAACACCATATATTTT.

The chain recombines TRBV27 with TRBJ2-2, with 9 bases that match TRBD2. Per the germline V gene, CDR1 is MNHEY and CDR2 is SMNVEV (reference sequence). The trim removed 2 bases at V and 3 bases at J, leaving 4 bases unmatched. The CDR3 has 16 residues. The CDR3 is CASSLMAGGYTGELFF. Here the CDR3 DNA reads TGTGCCAGCAGTTTAATGGCGGGGGGGTACACCGGGGAGCTGTTTTTT.

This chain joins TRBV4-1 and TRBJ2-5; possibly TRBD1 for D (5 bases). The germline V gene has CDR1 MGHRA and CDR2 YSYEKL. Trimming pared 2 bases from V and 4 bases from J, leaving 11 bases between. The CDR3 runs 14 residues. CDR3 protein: CASSQQGVTETQYF. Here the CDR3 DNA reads TGCGCCAGCAGCCAACAAGGGGTGACAGAGACCCAGTACTTC.

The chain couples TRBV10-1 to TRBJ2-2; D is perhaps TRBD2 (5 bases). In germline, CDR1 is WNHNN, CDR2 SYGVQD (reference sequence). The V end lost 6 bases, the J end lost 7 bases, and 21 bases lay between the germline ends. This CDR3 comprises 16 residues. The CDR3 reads CASSPRSGGGYGELFF. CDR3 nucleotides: TGCGCCAGCAGCCCCCGTTCGGGCGGCGGGTACGGGGAGCTGTTTTTT.